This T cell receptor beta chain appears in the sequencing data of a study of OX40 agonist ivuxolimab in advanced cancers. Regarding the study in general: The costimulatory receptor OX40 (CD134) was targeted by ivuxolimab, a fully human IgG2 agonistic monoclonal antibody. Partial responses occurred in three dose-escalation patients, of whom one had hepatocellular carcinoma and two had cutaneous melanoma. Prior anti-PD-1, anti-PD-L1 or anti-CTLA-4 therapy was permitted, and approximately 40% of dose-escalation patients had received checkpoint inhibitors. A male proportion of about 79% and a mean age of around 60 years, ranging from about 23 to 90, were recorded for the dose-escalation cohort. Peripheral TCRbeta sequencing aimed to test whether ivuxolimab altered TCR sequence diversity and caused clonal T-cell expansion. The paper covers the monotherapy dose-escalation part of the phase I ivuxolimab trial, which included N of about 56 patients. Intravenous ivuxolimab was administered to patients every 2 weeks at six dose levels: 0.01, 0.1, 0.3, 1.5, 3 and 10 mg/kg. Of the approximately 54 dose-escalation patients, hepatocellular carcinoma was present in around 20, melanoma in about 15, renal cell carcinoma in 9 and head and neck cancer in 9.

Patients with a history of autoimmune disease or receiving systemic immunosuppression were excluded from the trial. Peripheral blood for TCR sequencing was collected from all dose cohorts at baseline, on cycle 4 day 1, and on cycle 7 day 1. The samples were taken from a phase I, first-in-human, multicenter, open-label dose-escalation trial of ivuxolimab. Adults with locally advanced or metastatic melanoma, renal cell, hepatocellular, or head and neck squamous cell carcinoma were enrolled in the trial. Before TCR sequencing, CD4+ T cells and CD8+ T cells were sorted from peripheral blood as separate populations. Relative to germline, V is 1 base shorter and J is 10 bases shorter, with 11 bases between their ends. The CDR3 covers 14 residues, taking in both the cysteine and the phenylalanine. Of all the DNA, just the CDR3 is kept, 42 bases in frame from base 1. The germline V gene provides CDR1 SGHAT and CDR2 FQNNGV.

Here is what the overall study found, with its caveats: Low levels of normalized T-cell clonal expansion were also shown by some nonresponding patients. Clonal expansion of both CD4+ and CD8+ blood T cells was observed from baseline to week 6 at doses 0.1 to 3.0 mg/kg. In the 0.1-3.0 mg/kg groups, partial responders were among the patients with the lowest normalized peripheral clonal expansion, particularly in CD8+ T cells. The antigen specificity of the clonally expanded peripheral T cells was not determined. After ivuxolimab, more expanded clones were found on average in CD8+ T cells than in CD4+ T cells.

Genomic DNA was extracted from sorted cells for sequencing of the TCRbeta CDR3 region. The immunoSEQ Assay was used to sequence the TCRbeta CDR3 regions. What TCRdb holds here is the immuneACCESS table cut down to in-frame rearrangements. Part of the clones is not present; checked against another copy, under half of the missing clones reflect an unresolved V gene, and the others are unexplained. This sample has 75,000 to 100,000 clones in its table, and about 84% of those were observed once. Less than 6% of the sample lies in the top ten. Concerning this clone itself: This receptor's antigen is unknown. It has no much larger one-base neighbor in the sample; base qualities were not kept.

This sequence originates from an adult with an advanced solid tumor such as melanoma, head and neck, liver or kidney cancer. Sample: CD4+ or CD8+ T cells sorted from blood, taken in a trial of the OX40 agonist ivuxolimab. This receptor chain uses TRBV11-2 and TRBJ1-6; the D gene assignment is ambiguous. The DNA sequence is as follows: TGTGCCAGCAGCTTAGGAGGGCAAGGCTCACCCCTCCACTTT. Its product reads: CASSLGGQGSPLHF.